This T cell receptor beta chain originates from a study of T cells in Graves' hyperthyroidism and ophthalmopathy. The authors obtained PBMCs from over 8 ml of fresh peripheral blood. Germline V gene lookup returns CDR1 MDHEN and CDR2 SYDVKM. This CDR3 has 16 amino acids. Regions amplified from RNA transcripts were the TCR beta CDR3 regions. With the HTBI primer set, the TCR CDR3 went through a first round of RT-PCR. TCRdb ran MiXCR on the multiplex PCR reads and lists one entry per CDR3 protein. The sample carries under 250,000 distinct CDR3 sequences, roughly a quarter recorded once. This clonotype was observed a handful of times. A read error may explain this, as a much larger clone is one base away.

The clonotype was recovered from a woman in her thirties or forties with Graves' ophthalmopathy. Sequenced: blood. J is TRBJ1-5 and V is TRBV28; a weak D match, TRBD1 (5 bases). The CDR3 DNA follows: TGTGCCAGCAGTTTAGGAAAGGGGAGTGGCAATCAGTCCCAGCATTTT. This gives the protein CASSLGKGSGNQSQHF.